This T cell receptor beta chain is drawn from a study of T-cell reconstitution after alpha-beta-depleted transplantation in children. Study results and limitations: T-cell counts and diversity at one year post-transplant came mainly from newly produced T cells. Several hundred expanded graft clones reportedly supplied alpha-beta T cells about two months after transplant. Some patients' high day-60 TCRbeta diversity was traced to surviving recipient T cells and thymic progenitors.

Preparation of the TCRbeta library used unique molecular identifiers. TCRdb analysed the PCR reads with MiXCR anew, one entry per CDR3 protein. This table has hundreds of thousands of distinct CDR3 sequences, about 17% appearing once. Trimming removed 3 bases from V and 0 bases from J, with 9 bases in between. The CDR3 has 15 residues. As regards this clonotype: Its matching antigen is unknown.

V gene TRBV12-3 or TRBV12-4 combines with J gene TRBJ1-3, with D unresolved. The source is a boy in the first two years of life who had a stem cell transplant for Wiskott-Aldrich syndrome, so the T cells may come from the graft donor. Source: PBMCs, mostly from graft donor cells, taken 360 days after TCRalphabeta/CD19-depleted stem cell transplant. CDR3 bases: TGTGCCAGCAGTTTTCGAACACCCTCTGGAAACACCATATATTTT. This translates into CASSFRTPSGNTIYF.